This TCR beta chain stems from a study of OX40 agonist ivuxolimab in advanced cancers. Study information: From roughly 20 to 85 years was the age range, with a mean of roughly 59 years, and around 80% were male. Regarding the study as a whole: Doses of 0.1 to 3.0 mg/kg were accompanied by clonal expansion of CD4+ and CD8+ blood T cells by week 6.

Trimming cost V 3 bases and J 5 bases, with 10 bases left between them. The V gene's germline CDR1 is MGHDK and CDR2 SYGVNS. The CDR3 consists of 13 residues. Clones were read by immunoSEQ multiplex PCR, and TCRdb kept only the in-frame ones, dropping some. This sample yields around 65,000 clones, of which about 85% are seen a single time; under 0.4% belongs to the top ten. This clone was seen only a few times. Its target is not known. This sequence joins TRBV25-1 and TRBJ1-1; D ambiguous. Here the sequenced sample was CD4+ or CD8+ T cells sorted from blood, taken in a trial of the OX40 agonist ivuxolimab. The source is an adult with an advanced solid tumor such as melanoma, head and neck, liver or kidney cancer. The CDR3 here is CASSDPGRTEAFF. The CDR3 DNA is TGTGCCAGCAGTGACCCGGGGAGGACTGAAGCTTTCTTT. Full variable domain (remainder filled in from reference TRBV25-1 and TRBJ1-1): EADIYQTPRYLVIGTGKKITLECSQTMGHDKMYWYQQDPGMELHLIHYSYGVNSTEKGDLSSESTVSRIRTEHFPLTLESARPSHTSQYLCASSDPGRTEAFFGQGTRLTVV.